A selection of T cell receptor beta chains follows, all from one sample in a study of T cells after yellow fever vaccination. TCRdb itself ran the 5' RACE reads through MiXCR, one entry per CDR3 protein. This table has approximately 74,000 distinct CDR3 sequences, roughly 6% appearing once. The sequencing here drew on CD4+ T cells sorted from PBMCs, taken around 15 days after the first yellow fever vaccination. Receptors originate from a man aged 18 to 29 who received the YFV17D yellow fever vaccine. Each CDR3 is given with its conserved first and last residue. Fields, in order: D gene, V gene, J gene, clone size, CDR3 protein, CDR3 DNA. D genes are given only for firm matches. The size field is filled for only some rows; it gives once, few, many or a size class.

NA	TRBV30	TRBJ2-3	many	CAWSVRRADTQYF	TGTGCCTGGAGTGTACGTCGGGCAGATACGCAGTATTTT
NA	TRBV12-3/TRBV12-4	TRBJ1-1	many	CASSTRHTEAFF	TGTGCCAGCTCCACTCGACACACTGAAGCTTTCTTT
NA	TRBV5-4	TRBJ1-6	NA	CASSLFGARNNSPLHF	TGTGCCAGCAGCTTATTTGGGGCCCGGAATAATTCACCCCTCCACTTT
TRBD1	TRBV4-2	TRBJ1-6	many	CASSHPTGGYNSPLHF	TGTGCCAGCAGCCACCCGACAGGGGGCTATAATTCACCCCTCCACTTT
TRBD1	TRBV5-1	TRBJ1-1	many	CASSVTGETEAFF	TGCGCCAGCAGCGTTACAGGGGAAACTGAAGCTTTCTTT
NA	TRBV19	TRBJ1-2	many	CASSIEGGTGYGYTF	TGTGCCAGTAGTATAGAAGGAGGCACCGGCTATGGCTACACCTTC
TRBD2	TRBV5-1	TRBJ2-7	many	CASSSSGAYEQYF	TGCGCCAGCAGCTCTAGCGGGGCCTACGAGCAGTACTTC
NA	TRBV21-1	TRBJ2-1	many	CASSLVRLAERGYNEQFF	TGTGCCAGCAGCCTGGTGAGACTAGCGGAACGGGGCTACAATGAGCAGTTCTTC
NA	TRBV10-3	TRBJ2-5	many	CAISEGTVTETQYF	TGTGCCATCAGTGAGGGAACAGTCACGGAGACCCAGTACTTC
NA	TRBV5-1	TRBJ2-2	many	CASSLLHGELFF	TGCGCCAGCAGCTTGTTACACGGGGAGCTGTTTTTT
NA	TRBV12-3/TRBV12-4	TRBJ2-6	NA	CACCPHSTREGSGANVLTF	TGTGCCTGCTGTCCCCACTCGACAAGAGAGGGGTCCGGGGCCAACGTCCTGACTTTC
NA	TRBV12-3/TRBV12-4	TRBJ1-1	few	CACSIVGNTEAFF	TGTGCCTGTTCGATAGTGGGGAACACTGAAGCTTTCTTT
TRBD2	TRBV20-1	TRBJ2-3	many	CSASPAGREDTQYF	TGCAGTGCTAGCCCAGCGGGGAGGGAAGATACGCAGTATTTT
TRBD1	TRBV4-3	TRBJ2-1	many	CASSPYRDRDNEQFF	TGCGCCAGCAGCCCGTACCGGGACAGGGACAATGAGCAGTTCTTC
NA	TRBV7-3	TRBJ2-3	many	CASSTTPRVDTQYF	TGTGCCAGCAGTACCACCCCGAGGGTAGATACGCAGTATTTT
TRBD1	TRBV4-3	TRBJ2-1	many	CASTSMRGPYEQFF	TGCGCCAGCACCTCGATGAGGGGGCCTTATGAGCAGTTCTTC
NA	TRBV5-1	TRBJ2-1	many	CASSLQAGAYNEQFF	TGCGCCAGCAGCCTTCAGGCTGGAGCCTACAATGAGCAGTTCTTC
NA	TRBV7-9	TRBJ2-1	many	CASSAGNSYNEQFF	TGTGCCAGCAGCGCGGGGAATTCCTACAATGAGCAGTTCTTC
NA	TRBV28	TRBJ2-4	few	CASLSRRKNIQYF	TGTGCCAGCCTATCACGCCGCAAAAACATTCAGTACTTC
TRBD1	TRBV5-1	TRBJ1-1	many	CASSLTGGRLTEAFF	TGCGCCAGCAGTTTGACAGGGGGGCGGCTTACTGAAGCTTTCTTT
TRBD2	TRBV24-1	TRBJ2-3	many	CATSDLRRGVTDTQYF	TGTGCCACCAGTGATTTGCGGCGGGGGGTTACAGATACGCAGTATTTT
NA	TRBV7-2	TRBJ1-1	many	CASSLFGGDTEAFF	TGTGCCAGCAGCTTATTTGGGGGGGACACTGAAGCTTTCTTT
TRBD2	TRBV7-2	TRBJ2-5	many	CASSSPTSGGRETQYF	TGTGCCAGCAGCTCCCCAACTAGCGGGGGCAGAGAGACCCAGTACTTC
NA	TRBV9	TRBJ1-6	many	CASNGSSYNSPLHF	TGTGCCAGCAACGGGAGCTCCTATAATTCACCCCTCCACTTT
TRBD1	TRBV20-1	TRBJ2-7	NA	CSASRQGAGEQYF	TGCAGTGCTTCCCGACAGGGGGCTGGCGAGCAGTACTTC
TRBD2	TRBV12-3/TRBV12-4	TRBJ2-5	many	CASSPRDYQETQYF	TGTGCCAGCAGTCCCAGGGACTATCAAGAGACCCAGTACTTC
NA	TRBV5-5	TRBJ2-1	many	CASSLLGSSYNEQFF	TGTGCCAGCAGCTTGCTAGGGAGCTCCTACAATGAGCAGTTCTTC
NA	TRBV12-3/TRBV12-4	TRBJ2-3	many	CASSLYGDTQYF	TGTGCCAGCAGTTTATACGGAGATACGCAGTATTTT
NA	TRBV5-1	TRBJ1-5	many	CASSLGPLGPFTQPQHF	TGCGCCAGCAGCTTGGGACCTCTCGGGCCCTTCACTCAGCCCCAGCATTTT
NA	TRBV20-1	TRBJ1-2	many	CSAWGQGSSYGYTF	TGCAGTGCCTGGGGGCAGGGCAGTAGCTATGGCTACACCTTC
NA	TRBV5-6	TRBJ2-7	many	CASRRDYEQYF	TGTGCCAGCAGGCGGGACTACGAGCAGTACTTC
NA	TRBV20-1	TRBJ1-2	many	CSVKLGGGMYGYTF	TGCAGCGTCAAACTGGGGGGAGGCATGTATGGCTACACCTTC
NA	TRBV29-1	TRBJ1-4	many	CSVSHPPDSPAF	TGCAGCGTTTCTCACCCCCCTGACAGTCCAGCCTTT
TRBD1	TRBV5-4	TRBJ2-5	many	CASSRQPGTGGQETQYF	TGTGCCAGCAGCCGCCAACCGGGGACAGGAGGCCAAGAGACCCAGTACTTC
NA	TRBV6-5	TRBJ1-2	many	CASSYYFRASNYGYTF	TGTGCCAGCAGTTACTATTTCCGAGCGTCTAACTATGGCTACACCTTC
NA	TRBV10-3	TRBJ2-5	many	CPISGAGIEETQYF	TGTCCCATCAGTGGTGCAGGGATAGAGGAGACCCAGTACTTC